The 19 T cell receptor beta chains given below trace back to one sample, sequenced in a study of shared clonotypes between healthy human individuals. Profiled with immunoSEQ multiplex PCR; TCRdb holds only in-frame clones, not every one. There are 1.5 million to 2.5 million clones in the sample; about 95% occur only once, and more than 0.95% lies in the top ten. The naive CD8 fraction comprised CD45RO-negative cells positively selected for CCR7 and excluded terminally differentiated effector memory CD45RA+ cells. The sequenced sample consisted of naive CD8+ T cells sorted from blood. The receptors here all came from a man younger than 30 in good health.

The rearrangement uses TRBV27 and TRBJ2-3; possibly TRBD2 for D (6 bases). CDR1 and CDR2 (germline): MNHEY, SMNVEV (reference sequence). Trimming pared 5 bases from V and 0 bases from J, leaving 9 bases between. CDR3 size: 14 residues. The CDR3 bases are TGTGCCAGCAGTCCCGGGACTAGCACAGATACGCAGTATTTT. Translated, it gives CASSPGTSTDTQYF.

The chain couples TRBV5-4 to TRBJ2-7; D perhaps matches TRBD2 (7 bases). The CDR3 length is 14 residues. Germline CDR1 SGHNT, CDR2 YYREEE (reference sequence). V lost 6 bases and J lost 2, with 15 bases in between. DNA of the CDR3: TGTGCCAGCACCTGGGGGGAGGGGGCCTACGAGCAGTACTTC. The encoded protein is CASTWGEGAYEQYF. The full variable domain, its missing parts supplied by reference TRBV5-4 and TRBJ2-7, is ETGVTQSPTHLIKTRGQQVTLRCSSQSGHNTVSWYQQALGQGPQFIFQYYREEENGRGNFPPRFSGLQFPNYSSELNVNALELDDSALYLCASTWGEGAYEQYFGPGTRLTVT.

This chain uses TRBV27 with TRBJ1-5; D might be TRBD1 (5 bases). CDR3 length: 16 amino acids. Germline lookup yields CDR1 MNHEY and CDR2 SMNVEV (reference sequence). The V and J ends lost 2 bases and 2 bases respectively, with 13 bases between them. The CDR3 loop is CASSLLGPMGNQPQHF. CDR3 in DNA: TGTGCCAGCAGTTTACTGGGGCCAATGGGCAATCAGCCCCAGCATTTT.

The chain couples TRBV18 to TRBJ2-1; tentative D call: TRBD1 (6 bases). The CDR3 has 16 residues. V gave up 3 bases and J gave up 1 base, with 13 bases separating them. In germline, CDR1 is KGHSH, CDR2 LQKENI. The CDR3 protein is CASSPSDSPSYNEQFF. CDR3 nucleotides: TGTGCCAGCTCACCTTCGGACAGTCCGTCCTACAATGAGCAGTTCTTC.

The chain links TRBV5-1 to TRBJ2-7; D possibly uses TRBD1 or TRBD2 (6 bases each). The CDR3 contains 16 residues. Germline CDR1 and CDR2: SGHRS and YFSETQ. Trimming stripped 4 bases from V and 0 bases from J, with 17 bases between. The chain's CDR3 is CASSPLIGGSSYEQYF. CDR3 DNA: TGCGCCAGCAGCCCACTCATCGGGGGCAGCTCCTACGAGCAGTACTTC.

The CDR3 region has the DNA TGTGCCTGGAGTAGGGTAGCAGGGACGTACAATGAGCAGTTCTTC. It is translated as CAWSRVAGTYNEQFF. The rearrangement links TRBV30 to TRBJ2-1; the D call may be TRBD1 or TRBD2 (5 bases each). This CDR3 contains 15 residues. Deletions cut 2 bases from V and 4 bases from J, with 15 bases between. Looked up from germline, CDR1 is GTSNPN and CDR2 is SVGIG (reference sequence).

The count of this clone is one. The V gene is TRBV27, the J gene TRBJ2-5; TRBD2 aligns across 7 bases. V gave up 5 bases and J gave up 1 base; unmatched junction bases: 4. In germline, CDR1 is MNHEY, CDR2 SMNVEV (reference sequence). CDR3 length: 14 residues. DNA of the CDR3: TGTGCCAGCAGTGTCAGCGGGATCCAAGAGACCCAGTACTTC. This codes for CASSVSGIQETQYF.

V is TRBV5-5 and J is TRBJ2-1; the D is unclear. Trimming shortened V by 4 bases and J by 0 bases, and 14 bases separated the two germline ends. The CDR3 has 16 amino acids. In germline, CDR1 is SGHKS, CDR2 YYEKEE (reference sequence). The chain's CDR3 is CASSPTPLSSYNEQFF. The DNA for the CDR3 is TGTGCCAGCAGCCCAACTCCCCTGAGCTCCTACAATGAGCAGTTCTTC.

CDR3 sequence: CASSMLRTYEQYF. CDR3 DNA sequence: TGTGCCAGTAGTATGTTGCGGACCTACGAGCAGTACTTC. This rearrangement joins TRBV19 to TRBJ2-7; D is undetermined. CDR3 length: 13 residues. Per the germline V gene, CDR1 is LNHDA and CDR2 is SQIVND (reference sequence). With 3 bases removed from V and 2 bases from J, the gap between germline ends came to 8 bases.

A note on this clone: Distinct nucleotide sequences in the sample also encode this CDR3. The V call is TRBV5-1, the J call TRBJ2-7; no firm D call. This CDR3 is built from 14 residues. Trimming removed 2 bases at V and 0 bases at J, with 9 bases between. Germline V gene lookup returns CDR1 SGHRS and CDR2 YFSETQ. The CDR3 protein is CASSLGQNSYEQYF. CDR3 nucleotide sequence: TGCGCCAGCAGCTTAGGCCAGAACTCCTACGAGCAGTACTTC.

The chain carries TRBV27 and TRBJ1-2, with D possibly being TRBD1 (5 bases). Germline CDR1 reads MNHEY; CDR2 reads SMNVEV (reference sequence). The CDR3 totals 13 residues. V lost 0 bases to trimming and J lost 6 bases, with 8 bases between them. CDR3 region: CASSLSWGDGYTF. The CDR3 DNA is TGTGCCAGCAGTTTATCGTGGGGGGATGGCTACACCTTC.

The rearrangement uses TRBV13 and TRBJ2-2; 11 nucleotides match TRBD1. The CDR3 consists of 16 residues. Germline CDR1 PRHDT, CDR2 FYEKMQ (reference sequence). Losses at the gene ends were 5 bases for V and 3 bases for J; bases not matched to a gene: 5. CDR3 region: CASSLEDRGHTGELFF. DNA for the CDR3: TGTGCCAGCAGCCTGGAGGACAGGGGGCACACCGGGGAGCTGTTTTTT.

The rearrangement links TRBV6-1 to TRBJ1-2; 9 bases are a match to TRBD1. Germline CDR1 MNHNS, CDR2 SASEGT. This CDR3 has 16 residues. After removal of 2 bases from V and 4 bases from J, the junction contained 8 bases not matched to a gene. The DNA of the CDR3 is TGTGCCAGCAGTGAAATGGGGACAGGGAGGGTCTATGGCTACACCTTC. It encodes CASSEMGTGRVYGYTF.

V and J are TRBV28 and TRBJ1-3; possibly TRBD1 for D (5 bases). The CDR3 is 17 amino acids. V lost 1 base and J 0 bases, leaving 13 bases between the germline ends. Germline V gene lookup returns CDR1 MDHEN and CDR2 SYDVKM. The CDR3 DNA reads TGTGCCAGCAGTTTATATGAGGGGTTTCTCTCTGGAAACACCATATATTTT. It is translated as CASSLYEGFLSGNTIYF. The full variable domain, rest sourced from reference TRBV28 and TRBJ1-3, is DVKVTQSSRYLVKRTGEKVFLECVQDMDHENMFWYRQDPGLGLRLIYFSYDVKMKEKGDIPEGYSVSREKKERFSLILESASTNQTSMYLCASSLYEGFLSGNTIYFGEGSWLTVV.

This rearrangement joins TRBV6-5 to TRBJ2-2; TRBD1 matches at 8 bases. The CDR3 is 15 amino acids. J was trimmed by 6 bases and V by 0 bases; bases with no gene match: 3. Germline V gene lookup returns CDR1 MNHEY and CDR2 SVGAGI. The CDR3 loop reads CASSYSMGQAGELFF. Here the CDR3 DNA reads TGTGCCAGCAGTTACTCGATGGGACAGGCCGGGGAGCTGTTTTTT.

The V gene is TRBV4-1, the J gene TRBJ1-6; TRBD1 is a possible D gene (5 bases). Germline CDR1 and CDR2: MGHRA and YSYEKL. CDR3 length equals 14 residues. Between the trimmed V and J ends, which lost 4 bases and 8 bases, there was a span of 12 bases. This CDR3 is CASSPKGAHSPLHF. The CDR3 bases are TGCGCCAGCAGCCCCAAAGGGGCTCATTCACCCCTCCACTTT.

With regard to this clone: The same CDR3 is also encoded by other DNA sequences in this sample. CDR3 residues: CASSLTVSSYNEQFF. Here the CDR3 DNA reads TGTGCCAGCAGTTTAACGGTGAGCTCCTACAATGAGCAGTTCTTC. V gene TRBV27 combines with J gene TRBJ2-1; D unresolved. The CDR3 is 15 amino acids. Germline CDR1 and CDR2: MNHEY and SMNVEV (reference sequence). With 2 bases removed from V and 0 bases from J, the gap between germline ends came to 8 bases.

The chain couples TRBV6-1 to TRBJ2-1, with TRBD2 as a possible D gene (5 bases). V was trimmed by 0 bases and J by 9 bases, leaving 15 bases between them. Germline V gene data show CDR1 as MNHNS and CDR2 as SASEGT. This CDR3 is built from 15 residues. The CDR3 here is CASSEARGSGLEQFF. In nucleotides, the CDR3 is TGTGCCAGCAGTGAAGCTCGGGGTAGTGGGCTTGAGCAGTTCTTC.

This chain joins TRBV14 and TRBJ1-1; TRBD1 might be the D (6 bases). The CDR3 runs to 17 residues. V lost 0 bases and J lost 0, with 14 bases in between. Germline V CDR1 and CDR2: SGHDN, FVKESK. This chain's CDR3 is CASSQDVGGLMNTEAFF. The DNA of the CDR3 is TGTGCCAGCAGCCAAGATGTGGGGGGCCTGATGAACACTGAAGCTTTCTTT.